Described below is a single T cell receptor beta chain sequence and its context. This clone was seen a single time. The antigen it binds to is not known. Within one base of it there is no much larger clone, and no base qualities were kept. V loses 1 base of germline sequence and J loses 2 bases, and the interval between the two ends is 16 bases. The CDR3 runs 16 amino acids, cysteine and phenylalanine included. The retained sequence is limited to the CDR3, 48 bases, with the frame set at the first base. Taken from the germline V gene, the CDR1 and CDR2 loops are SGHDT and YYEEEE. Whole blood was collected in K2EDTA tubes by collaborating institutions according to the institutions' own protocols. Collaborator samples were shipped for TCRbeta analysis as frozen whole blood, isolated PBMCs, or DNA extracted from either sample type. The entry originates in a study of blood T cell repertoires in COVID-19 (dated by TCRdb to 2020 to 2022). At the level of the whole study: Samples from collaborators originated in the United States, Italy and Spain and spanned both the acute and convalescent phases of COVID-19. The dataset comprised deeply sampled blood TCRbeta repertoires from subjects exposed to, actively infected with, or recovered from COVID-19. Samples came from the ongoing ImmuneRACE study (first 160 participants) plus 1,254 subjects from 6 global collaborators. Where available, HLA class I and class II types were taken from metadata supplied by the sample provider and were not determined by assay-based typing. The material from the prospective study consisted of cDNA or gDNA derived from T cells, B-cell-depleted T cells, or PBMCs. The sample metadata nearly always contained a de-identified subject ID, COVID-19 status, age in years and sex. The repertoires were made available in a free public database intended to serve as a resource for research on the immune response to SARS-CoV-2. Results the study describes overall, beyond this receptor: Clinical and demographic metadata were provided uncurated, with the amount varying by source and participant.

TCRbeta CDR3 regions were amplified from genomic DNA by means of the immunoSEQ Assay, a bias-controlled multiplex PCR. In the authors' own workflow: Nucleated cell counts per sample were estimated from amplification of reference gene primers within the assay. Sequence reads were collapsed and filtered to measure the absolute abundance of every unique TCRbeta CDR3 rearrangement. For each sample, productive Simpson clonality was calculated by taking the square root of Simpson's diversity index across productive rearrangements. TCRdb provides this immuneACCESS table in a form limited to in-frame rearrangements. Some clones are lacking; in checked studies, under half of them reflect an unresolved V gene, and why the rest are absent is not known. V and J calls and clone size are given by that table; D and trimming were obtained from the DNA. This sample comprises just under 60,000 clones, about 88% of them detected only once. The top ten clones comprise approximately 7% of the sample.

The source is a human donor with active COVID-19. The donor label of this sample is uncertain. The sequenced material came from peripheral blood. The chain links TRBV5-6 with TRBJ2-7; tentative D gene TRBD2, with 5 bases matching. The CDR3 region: CASSLFRGNLAYEQYF. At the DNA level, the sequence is TGTGCCAGCAGCTTGTTTCGGGGTAACTTAGCCTACGAGCAGTACTTC.